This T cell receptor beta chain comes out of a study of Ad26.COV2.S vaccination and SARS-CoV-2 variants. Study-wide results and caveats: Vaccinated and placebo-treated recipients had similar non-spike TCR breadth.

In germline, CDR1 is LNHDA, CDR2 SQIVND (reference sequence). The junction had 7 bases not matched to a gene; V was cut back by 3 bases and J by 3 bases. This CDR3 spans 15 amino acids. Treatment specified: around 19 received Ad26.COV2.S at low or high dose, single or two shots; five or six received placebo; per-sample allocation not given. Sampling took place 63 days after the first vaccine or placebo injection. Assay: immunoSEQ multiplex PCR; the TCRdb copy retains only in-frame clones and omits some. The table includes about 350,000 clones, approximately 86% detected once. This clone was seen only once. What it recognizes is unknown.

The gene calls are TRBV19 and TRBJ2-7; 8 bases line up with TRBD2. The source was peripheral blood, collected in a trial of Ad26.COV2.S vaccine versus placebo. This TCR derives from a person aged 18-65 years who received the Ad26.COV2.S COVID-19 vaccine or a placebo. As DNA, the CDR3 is TGTGCCAGTAGTATTAGCCCAGCGGGAGTCTACGAGCAGTACTTC. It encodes CASSISPAGVYEQYF.